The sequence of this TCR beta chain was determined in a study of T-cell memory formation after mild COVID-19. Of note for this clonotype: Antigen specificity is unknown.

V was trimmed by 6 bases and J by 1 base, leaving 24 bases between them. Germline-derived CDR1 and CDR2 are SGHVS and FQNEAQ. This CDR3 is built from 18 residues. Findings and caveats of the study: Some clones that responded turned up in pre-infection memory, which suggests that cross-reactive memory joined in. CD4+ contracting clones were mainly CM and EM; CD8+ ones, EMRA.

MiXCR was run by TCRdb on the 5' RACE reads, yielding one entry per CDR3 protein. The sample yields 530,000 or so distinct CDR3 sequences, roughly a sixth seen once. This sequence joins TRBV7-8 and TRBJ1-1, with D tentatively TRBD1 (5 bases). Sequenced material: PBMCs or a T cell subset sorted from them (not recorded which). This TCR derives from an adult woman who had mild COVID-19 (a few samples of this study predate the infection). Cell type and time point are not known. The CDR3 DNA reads TGTGCCAGCAGTCCAAGGCACAAAGGGGCGGGGGGGAACACTGAAGCTTTCTTT. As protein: CASSPRHKGAGGNTEAFF.